This T cell receptor beta chain was identified in a study of control samples from healthy donors and cancer patients. Trimming shortened V by 4 bases and J by 2 bases, and 8 bases separated the two germline ends. The CDR3 contains 13 residues. Per the germline V gene, CDR1 is SNHLY and CDR2 is FYNNEI. This table comes from immunoSEQ multiplex PCR, and its TCRdb copy is limited to in-frame clones, with some not included. This sample has 75,000 to 90,000 clones, with around nine tenths found just once. The material sequenced was blood. The receptor was isolated from a man aged 50-60 years in good health. The rearrangement links TRBV2 to TRBJ2-5; D might be TRBD1 (6 bases). The CDR3 protein is CASSVGQQETQYF. CDR3 DNA sequence: TGTGCCAGCAGTGTCGGACAGCAAGAGACCCAGTACTTC.